This record concerns one T cell receptor beta chain sequence. Its antigen is still unknown. This sample is part of a study of chemoradiotherapy in HPV16-positive cancers. The study, taken as a whole, reports: For HPV16-positive patients, expanding HPV-responsive T cells associated with longer recurrence-free survival. Candidate HPV-specific clones and E7-related TCR motifs grew in tumor during treatment. The functional HPV-specific definition rests on just a couple of HPV16-positive patients.

Germline CDR1 and CDR2: SNHLY and FYNNEI. V was clipped by 2 bases and J by 6 bases, with 7 bases between them. The CDR3 runs 13 residues. Samples were taken several times over chemoradiotherapy. Assay: immunoSEQ multiplex PCR; the TCRdb copy retains only in-frame clones and omits some. The data hold fewer than 25,000 clones, with 80% to 95% observed a single time. This sequence joins TRBV2 and TRBJ1-4; D not certain. This TCR was recovered from a human donor with HPV-associated anogenital cancer. Sequences were derived from blood, sampled from a patient who underwent chemoradiotherapy. The CDR3 protein is CASSELVDEKLFF. The CDR3 DNA reads TGTGCCAGCAGTGAATTAGTGGATGAAAAACTGTTTTTT.